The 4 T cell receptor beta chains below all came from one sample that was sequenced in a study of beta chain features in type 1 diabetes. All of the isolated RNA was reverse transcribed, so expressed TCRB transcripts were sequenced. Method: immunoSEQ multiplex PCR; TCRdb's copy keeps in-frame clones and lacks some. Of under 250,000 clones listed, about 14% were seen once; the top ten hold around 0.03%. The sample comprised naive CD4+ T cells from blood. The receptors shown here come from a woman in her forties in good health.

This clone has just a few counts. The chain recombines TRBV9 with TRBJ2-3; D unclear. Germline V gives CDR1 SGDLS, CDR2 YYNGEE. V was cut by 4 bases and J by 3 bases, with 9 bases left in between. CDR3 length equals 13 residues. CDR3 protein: CASSNPPTDTQYF. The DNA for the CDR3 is TGTGCCAGCAGCAATCCCCCTACAGATACGCAGTATTTT.

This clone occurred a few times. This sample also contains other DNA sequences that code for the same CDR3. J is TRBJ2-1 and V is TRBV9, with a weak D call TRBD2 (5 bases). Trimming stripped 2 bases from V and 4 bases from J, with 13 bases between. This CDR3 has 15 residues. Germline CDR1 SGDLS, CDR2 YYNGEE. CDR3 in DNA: TGTGCCAGCAGCGTTGGCGGCGGGTCGTACAATGAGCAGTTCTTC. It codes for CASSVGGGSYNEQFF. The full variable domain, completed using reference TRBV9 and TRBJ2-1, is DSGVTQTPKHLITATGQRVTLRCSPRSGDLSVYWYQQSLDQGLQFLIQYYNGEERAKGNILERFSAQQFPDLHSELNLSSLELGDSALYFCASSVGGGSYNEQFFGPGTRLTVL.

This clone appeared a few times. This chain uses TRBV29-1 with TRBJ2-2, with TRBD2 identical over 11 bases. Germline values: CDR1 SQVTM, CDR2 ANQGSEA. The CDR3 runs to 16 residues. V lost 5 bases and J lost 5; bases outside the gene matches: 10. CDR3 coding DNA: TGCAGCGTTCAGACTAGCGGGGTCCCGGGGACCGGGGAGCTGTTTTTT. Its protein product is CSVQTSGVPGTGELFF.

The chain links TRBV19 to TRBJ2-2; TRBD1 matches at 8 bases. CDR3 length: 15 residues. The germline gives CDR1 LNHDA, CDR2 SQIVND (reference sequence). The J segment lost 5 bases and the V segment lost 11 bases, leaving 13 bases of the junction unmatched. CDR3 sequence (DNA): TGTGCCGGCGGGACAGGAGGAACGGGGACCGGGGAGCTGTTTTTT. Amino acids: CAGGTGGTGTGELFF.